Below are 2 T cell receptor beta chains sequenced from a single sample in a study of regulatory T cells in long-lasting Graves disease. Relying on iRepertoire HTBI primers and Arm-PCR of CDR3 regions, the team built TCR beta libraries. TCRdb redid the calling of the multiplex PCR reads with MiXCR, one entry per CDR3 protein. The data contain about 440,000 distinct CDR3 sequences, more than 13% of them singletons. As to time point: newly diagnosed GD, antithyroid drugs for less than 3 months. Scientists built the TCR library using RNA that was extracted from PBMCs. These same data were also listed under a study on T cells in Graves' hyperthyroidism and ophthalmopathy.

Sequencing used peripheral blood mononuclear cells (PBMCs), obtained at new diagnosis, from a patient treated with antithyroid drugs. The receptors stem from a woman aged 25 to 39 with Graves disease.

CDR3: CASAGTVNTEAFF. Here the CDR3 DNA reads TGTGCCAGCGCCGGGACAGTCAACACTGAAGCTTTCTTT. The chain joins TRBV7-9 to TRBJ1-1; the match to TRBD1 covers 7 bases. Trimming took 8 bases from V and 2 from J; bases not matched to a gene: 5. Germline assignment: CDR1 SEHNR and CDR2 FQNEAQ (reference sequence). The CDR3 loop spans 13 amino acids.

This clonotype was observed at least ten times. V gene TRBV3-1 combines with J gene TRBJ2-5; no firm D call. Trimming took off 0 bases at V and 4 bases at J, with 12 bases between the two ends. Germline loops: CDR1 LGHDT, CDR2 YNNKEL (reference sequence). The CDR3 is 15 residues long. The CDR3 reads CASSQDRSFPETQYF. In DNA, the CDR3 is TGTGCCAGCAGCCAAGATCGTAGCTTCCCAGAGACCCAGTACTTC.